Below, 23 T cell receptor beta chains from the same sample are listed, as sequenced in a study of cytomegalovirus exposure and HLA in healthy donors. With 60 Vbeta and 13 Jbeta primers, the PCR was carried out. The repertoire was sequenced with immunoSEQ multiplex PCR; TCRdb's copy has only in-frame clones and lacks some. The sample holds 130,000 to 150,000 clones, roughly three quarters seen once. Sequencing used PBMCs. The source of these receptors is a woman between 40 and 50 years old in good health and CMV-seropositive.

The chain joins TRBV2 to TRBJ2-7; D uncertain. V was clipped by 2 bases and J by 0 bases, with 11 bases between them. This CDR3 region has 15 residues. Germline V lookup: CDR1 SNHLY, CDR2 FYNNEI. The CDR3 region has the DNA TGTGCCAGCAGTGAATCAGGCAGGTACTCCTACGAGCAGTACTTC. Its protein product is CASSESGRYSYEQYF.

This chain uses TRBV6-4 with TRBJ2-7; 7 bases map to TRBD2. J was trimmed by 0 bases and V by 4 bases; bases with no gene match: 6. Per the germline V gene, CDR1 is MRHNA and CDR2 is SNTAGT. CDR3 size: 15 residues. The CDR3 sequence is CASSVGGWVSYEQYF. Here the CDR3 DNA reads TGTGCCAGCAGTGTCGGGGGGTGGGTCTCCTACGAGCAGTACTTC.

The chain carries TRBV5-4 and TRBJ2-2, with D perhaps matching TRBD1 (5 bases). Deletions cut 0 bases from V and 6 bases from J, with 18 bases between. Looked up from germline, CDR1 is SGHNT and CDR2 is YYREEE (reference sequence). The length of the CDR3 is 17 residues. CDR3 sequence (DNA): TGTGCCAGCAGCTTGGGTCAGGGCGTCGCAAGGGCCGGGGAGCTGTTTTTT. Residues: CASSLGQGVARAGELFF.

A few counts support this clone. The V and J genes are TRBV12-5 and TRBJ1-1; D ambiguous. Germline V CDR1 and CDR2: LGHNT, FRNRAP. V lost 3 bases to trimming and J lost 0 bases, with 2 bases between them. This CDR3 has 12 amino acids. CDR3 sequence reads: CASGFVNTEAFF. In DNA form, the CDR3 reads TGTGCTAGTGGTTTCGTGAACACTGAAGCTTTCTTT.

In this sample, this clone turned up a few times. The chain uses TRBV9 and TRBJ1-1; D perhaps matches TRBD1 (6 bases). The germline V gene has CDR1 SGDLS and CDR2 YYNGEE. The V end lost 2 bases, the J end lost 6 bases, and 17 bases lay between the germline ends. CDR3 length: 15 amino acids. The CDR3 DNA is TGTGCCAGCAGCGTGGGGGGGGCAGCCCATCCTGAAGCTTTCTTT. It specifies CASSVGGAAHPEAFF. Together with reference TRBV9 and TRBJ1-1, the CDR3 gives the full variable domain: DSGVTQTPKHLITATGQRVTLRCSPRSGDLSVYWYQQSLDQGLQFLIQYYNGEERAKGNILERFSAQQFPDLHSELNLSSLELGDSALYFCASSVGGAAHPEAFFGQGTRLTVV.

J is TRBJ2-7 and V is TRBV14; no reliable D call. The CDR3 covers 12 residues. The V gene's germline CDR1 is SGHDN and CDR2 FVKESK. Trimming took 3 bases from V and 5 from J, leaving 8 bases between them. CDR3 loop: CASSQGPHEQYF. Written as DNA, the CDR3 is TGTGCCAGCAGCCAGGGCCCCCACGAGCAGTACTTC.

The chain links TRBV2 to TRBJ2-7; 10 nucleotides agree with TRBD1. V lost 8 bases to trimming and J lost 4 bases; unmatched junction nucleotides: 5. The CDR3 is 13 amino acids. The germline CDR1 and CDR2 sequences are SNHLY and FYNNEI. CDR3 sequence reads: CASGRQGAYEQYF. In nucleotides, the CDR3 is TGTGCCAGCGGACGACAGGGGGCATACGAGCAGTACTTC.

This chain joins TRBV9 and TRBJ1-1; 9 positions match TRBD1. Germline values: CDR1 SGDLS, CDR2 YYNGEE. Trimming at V came to 0 bases and at J to 0 bases, leaving 6 bases not matched to a gene. This CDR3 has 17 amino acids. The CDR3 is CASSVGTGGWVNTEAFF. The CDR3 DNA is TGTGCCAGCAGCGTAGGAACAGGGGGCTGGGTGAACACTGAAGCTTTCTTT.

The chain combines TRBV21-1 with TRBJ1-3. TRBV21-1 is described as a pseudogene. CDR3 size: 16 residues. CDR3: CASIEGTVETGNTIYF. DNA of the CDR3: TGTGCCAGCATCGAAGGGACTGTAGAAACTGGAAACACCATATATTTT.

The chain has TRBV30 and TRBJ1-5, with D possibly TRBD1 on 6 matching bases. Per germline, CDR1 GTSNPN and CDR2 SVGIG (reference sequence). The V end was cut by 6 bases, the J end by 4 bases, with 10 bases between. The CDR3 sequence is 12 residues long. The CDR3 bases are TGTGCCTGCTCCAGGGGTAATCAGCCCCAGCATTTT. Its protein product is CACSRGNQPQHF.

The chain is built from TRBV5-1 and TRBJ1-1, with 9 nucleotides matching TRBD1. The CDR3 covers 15 residues. The J segment lost 1 base and the V segment lost 3 bases, leaving 4 bases of the junction unmatched. CDR1 is SGHRS, CDR2 YFSETQ, per germline. The CDR3 loop reads CASSSRGQGNTEAFF. The CDR3 coding sequence is TGCGCCAGCAGCTCAAGGGGACAGGGGAACACTGAAGCTTTCTTT.

Comments on this clone: Distinct nucleotide sequences in the sample also encode this CDR3. The rearrangement links TRBV4-1 to TRBJ1-1; D is uncertain. V dropped 0 bases and J dropped 1 base, with 6 bases sitting between them. CDR3 length: 14 residues. Germline lookup yields CDR1 MGHRA and CDR2 YSYEKL. The CDR3 DNA reads TGCGCCAGCAGCCAAGATCGGGGGAACACTGAAGCTTTCTTT. Residues: CASSQDRGNTEAFF.

This clone was seen a few times. The rearrangement joins TRBV5-5 to TRBJ1-1; 10 nucleotides align to TRBD1. This CDR3 is 13 amino acids long. The germline gives CDR1 SGHKS, CDR2 YYEKEE (reference sequence). The ends lost 5 bases at V and 5 bases at J; junction bases unmatched: 3. CDR3 nucleotides: TGTGCCAGCAGTCGGGACAGGGGTACTGAAGCTTTCTTT. It is translated as CASSRDRGTEAFF. Together with reference TRBV5-5 and TRBJ1-1, the CDR3 gives the full variable domain: DAGVTQSPTHLIKTRGQQVTLRCSPISGHKSVSWYQQVLGQGPQFIFQYYEKEERGRGNFPDRFSARQFPNYSSELNVNALLLGDSALYLCASSRDRGTEAFFGQGTRLTVV.

V and J are TRBV30 and TRBJ1-1; D is unresolved. The ends were cut back, 1 base at V and 4 bases at J, with 7 bases in the middle. In germline, CDR1 is GTSNPN, CDR2 SVGIG (reference sequence). This CDR3 is built from 12 residues. The CDR3 DNA reads TGTGCCTGGAGTGATGGAGGCACTGAAGCTTTCTTT. This gives the protein CAWSDGGTEAFF. The whole variable domain, remainder taken from reference TRBV30 and TRBJ1-1, is SQTIHQWPATLVQPVGSPLSLECTVEGTSNPNLYWYRQAAGRGLQLLFYSVGIGQISSEVPQNLSASRPQDRQFILSSKKLLLSDSGFYLCAWSDGGTEAFFGQGTRLTVV.

This clone was recorded a few times. The chain has TRBV6-1 and TRBJ2-2; TRBD2 might be the D (6 bases). V lost 10 bases to trimming and J lost 5 bases, with 14 bases between them. Per the germline V gene, CDR1 is MNHNS and CDR2 is SASEGT. There are 13 residues in the CDR3. As DNA, the CDR3 is TGTGCCACGGGAGAGTTCTTAACCGGGGAGCTGTTTTTT. Translated, it gives CATGEFLTGELFF.

The V and J genes are TRBV4-1 and TRBJ2-1; 7 nucleotides agree with TRBD1. CDR1 MGHRA and CDR2 YSYEKL come from the germline V gene. This CDR3 contains 13 residues. The V segment lost 1 base and the J segment 10 bases; nucleotides outside the gene matches: 4. The CDR3 DNA reads as TGCGCCAGCAGCCAAGTCAGGGACAGCGAGCAGTTCTTC. Amino acid sequence: CASSQVRDSEQFF.

This clone was observed a handful of times. The chain links TRBV2 to TRBJ2-7, with 10 nucleotides matching TRBD2. The CDR3 totals 14 residues. Germline V CDR1 and CDR2: SNHLY, FYNNEI. V trimming: 7 bases; J trimming: 2 bases; junction bases outside the gene matches: 5. The CDR3 protein is CASNLAGGPYEQYF. As DNA, the CDR3 is TGTGCCAGCAATTTAGCGGGGGGCCCCTACGAGCAGTACTTC.

V usage is TRBV15 and J usage is TRBJ2-7; 7 nucleotides align to TRBD1. The junction had 6 bases not matched to a gene; V was cut back by 8 bases and J by 2 bases. This CDR3 has 13 amino acids. Germline assignment: CDR1 LNHNV and CDR2 YYDKDF (reference sequence). CDR3 sequence: CATEPGQPYEQYF. The CDR3 DNA is TGTGCCACCGAACCGGGACAGCCCTACGAGCAGTACTTC.

This chain links TRBV2 with TRBJ1-3, with D perhaps matching TRBD1 (6 bases). The CDR3 contains 14 residues. Germline lookup yields CDR1 SNHLY and CDR2 FYNNEI. The V and J ends lost 3 bases and 2 bases respectively, with 8 bases between them. The CDR3 DNA reads as TGTGCCAGCAGTGATTGGGACACTGGAAACACCATATATTTT. Translation: CASSDWDTGNTIYF.

The chain combines TRBV7-3 with TRBJ1-1; D perhaps matches TRBD1 (5 bases). Per the germline V gene, CDR1 is SGHTA and CDR2 is FQGTGA. V was trimmed by 0 bases and J by 7 bases, leaving 15 bases between them. This CDR3 has 15 residues. The DNA of the CDR3 is TGTGCCAGCAGCTTAACCGGGAGCACTGGGGGTGAAGCTTTCTTT. Its translation is CASSLTGSTGGEAFF.

In this sample, this clone turned up once. V is TRBV30 and J is TRBJ1-4, with unresolved D. Trimming stripped 0 bases from V and 4 bases from J, with 12 bases between. Germline CDR1 reads GTSNPN; CDR2 reads SVGIG (reference sequence). This CDR3 contains 15 residues. The CDR3 DNA follows: TGTGCCTGGAGTGTACTCGACTCCCGTAATGAAAAACTGTTTTTT. The encoded protein is CAWSVLDSRNEKLFF.

The chain combines TRBV2 with TRBJ1-5, with 7 bases identical to TRBD1. The CDR3 contains 15 residues. Trimming cost V 5 bases and J 0 bases; bases outside gene matches: 4. Germline V gene sequence: CDR1 SNHLY, CDR2 FYNNEI. Written as DNA, the CDR3 is TGTGCCAGCAGTACCGACAGGGATAGCAATCAGCCCCAGCATTTT. Its translation: CASSTDRDSNQPQHF. The entire variable domain, with the rest obtained from reference TRBV2 and TRBJ1-5, is as follows: EPEVTQTPSHQVTQMGQEVILRCVPISNHLYFYWYRQILGQKVEFLVSFYNNEISEKSEIFDDQFSVERPDGSNFTLKIRSTKLEDSAMYFCASSTDRDSNQPQHFGDGTRLSIL.

The chain has TRBV18 and TRBJ2-7; 8 bases line up with TRBD2. Germline trimming cut 0 bases from V and 0 bases from J; bases unmatched to any gene: 7. Germline V gives CDR1 KGHSH, CDR2 LQKENI. The CDR3 consists of 17 residues. The CDR3, as DNA: TGTGCCAGCTCACCACCCAGCGGGGGAGGACGCTCCTACGAGCAGTACTTC. Amino acid sequence: CASSPPSGGGRSYEQYF.